The 28 T cell receptor beta chains below all came from one sample that was sequenced in a study of blood T cell repertoires in COVID-19. Profiled with immunoSEQ multiplex PCR; TCRdb holds only in-frame clones, not every one. There are 150,000 to 200,000 clones in the sample; approximately 82% occur only once, and approximately 18% lies in the top ten. Sequenced sample: PBMCs or T cells enriched from blood (not recorded which). These receptor sequences come from a man between 60 and 70 years old who had recovered from COVID-19.

The rearrangement uses TRBV19 and TRBJ2-6; D is unresolved. The CDR3 extends over 17 amino acids. Germline CDR1 is LNHDA and CDR2 is SQIVND (reference sequence). The V end lost 2 bases, the J end lost 0 bases, and 11 bases lay between the germline ends. The DNA of the CDR3 is TGTGCCAGTAGTATAATAGATGGGCGCTCTGGGGCCAACGTCCTGACTTTC. Its protein product is CASSIIDGRSGANVLTF.

The chain is built from TRBV5-4 and TRBJ2-1, with 7 bases lining up with TRBD2. CDR1 is SGHNT and CDR2 is YYREEE in the germline V gene (reference sequence). V was pared by 0 bases and J by 2 bases, with 8 bases of the junction left unmatched. The CDR3 is 17 residues long. The CDR3 sequence is CASSLARGSAAYNEQFF. The CDR3 nucleotides read TGTGCCAGCAGCTTGGCCCGCGGGAGTGCGGCCTACAATGAGCAGTTCTTC.

This chain links TRBV5-1 with TRBJ1-2; TRBD1 matches at 9 bases. The germline V gene has CDR1 SGHRS and CDR2 YFSETQ. Trimming removed 4 bases from V and 8 bases from J; junction bases left unmatched: 6. This CDR3 is built from 13 residues. The CDR3 loop reads CASSPGTGHGYTF. The DNA of the CDR3 is TGCGCCAGCAGCCCCGGGACAGGGCACGGCTACACCTTC.

The chain has TRBV7-6 and TRBJ2-7; 7 bases match TRBD1. CDR3 size: 13 residues. V trimming: 2 bases; J trimming: 4 bases; junction bases outside the gene matches: 2. Germline-derived CDR1 and CDR2 are SGHVS and FNYEAQ. CDR3 sequence: CASSLIQGYEQYF. The CDR3 coding sequence is TGTGCCAGCAGCTTAATACAGGGGTACGAGCAGTACTTC.

This clone was seen just once. The J gene is TRBJ1-1, the V gene TRBV28, with D unresolved. V was trimmed by 6 bases and J by 0 bases, leaving 14 bases between them. Germline values: CDR1 MDHEN, CDR2 SYDVKM. This CDR3 has 15 residues. DNA of the CDR3: TGTGCCAGCAGGGAAGTAATGGAGTTGAACACTGAAGCTTTCTTT. Its protein product is CASREVMELNTEAFF.

Notes on this clone: The sample has other DNA sequences that encode this CDR3 too. This chain uses TRBV11-3 with TRBJ2-5, with unresolved D. Germline CDR1 and CDR2: SGHNT and YENEEA. Between the trimmed V and J ends, which lost 1 base and 4 bases, there was a span of 4 bases. The CDR3 has 12 residues. The CDR3 spells CASSLGRETQYF. CDR3 coding DNA: TGTGCCAGCAGCTTAGGCAGAGAGACCCAGTACTTC.

This clone has just one count. The rearrangement joins TRBV7-2 to TRBJ1-5; D call uncertain. Looked up from germline, CDR1 is SGHTA and CDR2 is FQGNSA. CDR3 length: 12 residues. V lost 1 base, J lost 6 bases, and 4 bases lay in between. CDR3 residues: CASSLDGQPQHF. The CDR3 coding sequence is TGTGCCAGCAGCTTAGACGGTCAGCCCCAGCATTTT.

The genes are TRBV4-2 and TRBJ2-1, with TRBD2 identical over 9 bases. Germline V gene sequence: CDR1 LGHNA, CDR2 YNFKEQ. The CDR3 spans 16 residues. V lost 4 bases, J lost 4 bases, and 8 bases stayed unmatched. CDR3 region: CASSRARTSVYNEQFF. Here the CDR3 DNA reads TGTGCCAGCAGCCGGGCGAGGACTAGCGTTTACAATGAGCAGTTCTTC.

The rearrangement links TRBV11-2 to TRBJ2-7; D may be TRBD1 (6 bases). This CDR3 spans 12 amino acids. The germline V gene encodes CDR1 SGHAT and CDR2 FQNNGV. Trimming removed 5 bases at V and 3 bases at J, with 8 bases between. DNA for the CDR3: TGTGCCAGCAGCGGACAGAACTACGAGCAGTACTTC. Encoded protein: CASSGQNYEQYF.

The chain uses TRBV11-1 and TRBJ2-1, with a tentative D call TRBD2 (6 bases). CDR3 size: 13 residues. Trimming removed 3 bases at V and 6 bases at J, with 9 bases between. CDR1 and CDR2 from the germline V gene are SGHAT and FQDESV (reference sequence). CDR3 DNA sequence: TGTGCCAGCAGCTTGGCGGGGCTCAATGAGCAGTTCTTC. Translated: CASSLAGLNEQFF.

The V and J genes are TRBV11-2 and TRBJ2-7; 11 nucleotides align to TRBD2. This CDR3 is 16 amino acids long. The V segment lost 5 bases and the J segment 6 bases; nucleotides outside the gene matches: 12. Germline CDR1 SGHAT, CDR2 FQNNGV. The CDR3 region is CASSPSPLAGGLEQYF. In DNA form, the CDR3 reads TGTGCCAGCAGCCCATCACCGCTAGCGGGAGGACTCGAGCAGTACTTC.

DNA for the CDR3: TGTGCCAGCAGCTATCTGTCCTATGGCTACACCTTC. The encoded protein is CASSYLSYGYTF. The V and J genes are TRBV3-1 (or the pseudogene TRBV3-2) and TRBJ1-2; D is uncertain. The ends were cut back, 5 bases at V and 4 bases at J, with 8 bases in the middle. Per the germline V gene, CDR1 is LGHDT and CDR2 is YNNKEL (reference sequence). The CDR3 covers 12 residues.

The V and J genes are TRBV3-1 (or the pseudogene TRBV3-2) and TRBJ2-5; D remains unclear. The V end lost 4 bases, the J end lost 1 base, and 13 bases lay between the germline ends. This CDR3 has 15 residues. Germline lookup yields CDR1 LGHDT and CDR2 YNNKEL (reference sequence). CDR3 in amino acids: CASSPDHISQETQYF. As DNA, the CDR3 is TGTGCCAGCAGCCCAGATCACATAAGCCAAGAGACCCAGTACTTC.

The chain has TRBV9 and TRBJ2-7; 8 nucleotides align to TRBD2. CDR1 is SGDLS, CDR2 YYNGEE, per germline. The CDR3 is 15 residues long. After removal of 4 bases from V and 3 bases from J, the junction contained 9 bases not matched to a gene. The CDR3 region has the DNA TGTGCCAGCAGCCCCTCCGGGACTAGGGGCTACGAGCAGTACTTC. This gives the protein CASSPSGTRGYEQYF.

The genes are TRBV2 and TRBJ1-2, with TRBD1 matching 10 bases. The CDR3 totals 16 residues. Germline V lookup: CDR1 SNHLY, CDR2 FYNNEI. V shed 8 bases and J 8 bases; nucleotides not matched to a gene: 17. The CDR3, as DNA: TGTGCCAGCCCGAACGGGGCTGGACAGGGGGGGAGCGGCTACACCTTC. This sequence encodes CASPNGAGQGGSGYTF.

The chain links TRBV7-9 to TRBJ2-1, with 8 bases lining up with TRBD2. The CDR3 totals 16 residues. Germline trimming cut 2 bases from V and 5 bases from J; bases unmatched to any gene: 8. Germline lookup yields CDR1 SEHNR and CDR2 FQNEAQ (reference sequence). This chain's CDR3 is CASSLSGTRRHNEQFF. The CDR3 DNA follows: TGTGCCAGCAGCTTATCCGGGACTAGAAGACACAATGAGCAGTTCTTC.

Here the CDR3 DNA reads TGCGCCAGCAGCATGGGACTAGCGGGAGTCGCAGATACGCAGTATTTT. Translated: CASSMGLAGVADTQYF. V usage is TRBV5-1 and J usage is TRBJ2-3, with 14 positions matching TRBD2. The ends lost 4 bases at V and 4 bases at J; junction bases unmatched: 5. Germline assignment: CDR1 SGHRS and CDR2 YFSETQ. The CDR3 is 16 amino acids.

The chain uses TRBV11-3 and TRBJ2-1; no firm D call. The ends were cut back, 0 bases at V and 3 bases at J, with 6 bases in the middle. This CDR3 contains 14 residues. Germline-derived CDR1 and CDR2 are SGHNT and YENEEA. The CDR3 spells CASSLEGSYNEQFF. In DNA form, the CDR3 reads TGTGCCAGCAGCTTAGAGGGCAGCTACAATGAGCAGTTCTTC. Combining the CDR3 with reference TRBV11-3 and TRBJ2-1 gives the whole variable domain EAGVVQSPRYKIIEKKQPVAFWCNPISGHNTLYWYLQNLGQGPELLIRYENEEAVDDSQLPKDRFSAERLKGVDSTLKIQPAELGDSAVYLCASSLEGSYNEQFFGPGTRLTVL.

The chain joins TRBV28 to TRBJ2-3; TRBD2 might be the D (6 bases). With 8 bases removed from V and 3 bases from J, the gap between germline ends came to 12 bases. The CDR3 covers 13 residues. Germline lookup yields CDR1 MDHEN and CDR2 SYDVKM. CDR3 in amino acids: CASVMGGTDTQYF. CDR3 DNA: TGTGCCAGCGTGATGGGGGGTACAGATACGCAGTATTTT.

The CDR3 DNA sequence: TGTGCCAGCAGCTTACGGGGGGCCGAAGCTTTCTTT. Translation: CASSLRGAEAFF. The V call is TRBV11-1, the J call TRBJ1-1; TRBD1 might be the D (6 bases). V was cut by 2 bases and J by 8 bases, with 9 bases left in between. Per germline, CDR1 SGHAT and CDR2 FQDESV (reference sequence). The CDR3 runs to 12 residues.

The rearrangement joins TRBV28 to TRBJ1-3, with D maybe TRBD1 (6 bases). The CDR3 is made up of 13 amino acids. Germline CDR1 is MDHEN and CDR2 is SYDVKM. The V and J ends lost 9 bases and 0 bases respectively, with 9 bases between them. CDR3 amino acids: CASGQRSGNTIYF. In DNA form, the CDR3 reads TGTGCCAGTGGACAGCGCTCTGGAAACACCATATATTTT.

The genes are TRBV7-2 and TRBJ1-4; possibly TRBD1 for D (6 bases). Germline CDR1 and CDR2: SGHTA and FQGNSA. This CDR3 is built from 16 residues. The V end was cut by 5 bases, the J end by 0 bases, with 13 bases between. The CDR3 sequence: CASSSRDTSTNEKLFF. CDR3 coding DNA: TGTGCCAGCAGCAGCCGGGACACCTCAACTAATGAAAAACTGTTTTTT.

This clone was picked up one time. The CDR3 is CASSLTGGRKHEQYF. The DNA for the CDR3 is TGTGCCAGCAGTCTAACGGGGGGCAGAAAACACGAGCAGTACTTC. The rearrangement uses TRBV28 and TRBJ2-7; possible D gene TRBD2, 7 bases. V dropped 5 bases and J dropped 5 bases, with 19 bases sitting between them. CDR1 and CDR2 from the germline V gene are MDHEN and SYDVKM. The CDR3 sequence is 15 residues long.

With regard to this clone: One end of the junction fails to match germline, which may point to a read error. This chain uses TRBV3-1 (or the pseudogene TRBV3-2) with TRBJ2-1; TRBD2 matches at 11 bases. Germline V gene data show CDR1 as LGHDT and CDR2 as YNNKEL (reference sequence). The CDR3 totals 14 residues. The CDR3 DNA reads as TGTGCCAGCAGCCCTTTAAGTAGCGGGAGGGCCTCGATCTTC. Its translation: CASSPLSSGRASIF.

This chain links TRBV28 with TRBJ2-2; D remains ambiguous. V was pared by 6 bases and J by 1 base, with 15 bases between. CDR1 is MDHEN, CDR2 SYDVKM, per germline. The CDR3 has 16 residues. The CDR3 region is CASSYMGPVNTGELFF. In DNA, the CDR3 is TGTGCCAGCAGCTACATGGGCCCTGTGAACACCGGGGAGCTGTTTTTT.

The genes are TRBV27 and TRBJ2-7; 8 positions match TRBD1. Germline CDR1 is MNHEY and CDR2 is SMNVEV (reference sequence). Germline trimming cut 5 bases from V and 2 bases from J; bases unmatched to any gene: 2. The CDR3 covers 13 residues. As DNA, the CDR3 is TGTGCCAGCAGTGCACAGGGGGCCTACGAGCAGTACTTC. As protein: CASSAQGAYEQYF.

This clone was seen a few times. The chain combines TRBV12-3 or TRBV12-4 with TRBJ1-2; D gene unclear. V lost 7 bases, J lost 5 bases, and 14 bases lay in between. CDR3 length: 13 residues. This CDR3 is CASTPTYRYGYTF. CDR3 coding DNA: TGTGCCAGCACCCCGACCTACAGATATGGCTACACCTTC.

The rearrangement links TRBV15 to TRBJ1-5; D remains ambiguous. This CDR3 has 16 residues. The V end lost 0 bases, the J end lost 2 bases, and 11 bases lay between the germline ends. Germline CDR1 reads LNHNV; CDR2 reads YYDKDF (reference sequence). This CDR3 is CATSRDNGDGNQPQHF. CDR3 in DNA: TGTGCCACCAGCAGAGATAACGGGGATGGCAATCAGCCCCAGCATTTT.